This T cell receptor beta chain emerged from a study of OX40 agonist ivuxolimab in advanced cancers. Study-wide results and caveats: At doses 0.1 to 3.0 mg/kg, CD4+ and CD8+ clones expanded.

The CDR3 length is 13 residues. Germline V lookup: CDR1 SGHTA, CDR2 FQGNSA. V was cut by 5 bases and J by 2 bases, with 9 bases left in between. For this clone: The antigen is undetermined.

TCRdb's table, derived via immunoSEQ multiplex PCR, lists solely in-frame clones and lacks some. The data hold tens of thousands of clones, with roughly 91% observed a single time. The receptor's source is an adult with an advanced solid tumor such as melanoma, head and neck, liver or kidney cancer. Source: CD4+ or CD8+ T cells sorted from blood, taken in a trial of the OX40 agonist ivuxolimab. The chain couples TRBV7-2 to TRBJ1-1; D might be TRBD1 (5 bases). The CDR3 protein is CASSVTGNTEAFF. In DNA form, the CDR3 reads TGTGCCAGCAGCGTCACAGGAAACACTGAAGCTTTCTTT.